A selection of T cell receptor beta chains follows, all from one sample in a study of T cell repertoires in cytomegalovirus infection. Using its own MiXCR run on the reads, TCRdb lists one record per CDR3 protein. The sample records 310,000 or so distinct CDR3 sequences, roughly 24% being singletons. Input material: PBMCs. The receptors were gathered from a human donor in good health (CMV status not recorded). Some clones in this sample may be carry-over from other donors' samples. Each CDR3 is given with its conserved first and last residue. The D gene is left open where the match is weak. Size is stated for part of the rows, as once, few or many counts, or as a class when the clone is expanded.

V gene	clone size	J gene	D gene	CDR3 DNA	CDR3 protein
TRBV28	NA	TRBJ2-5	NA	TGTGCCAGCAGTACCGGGACTCTCCTCCAAGAGACCCAGTACTTC	CASSTGTLLQETQYF
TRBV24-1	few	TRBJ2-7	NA	TGTGCCACCAGTGATTCCGGGACGGTGGGCTACGAGCAGTACTTC	CATSDSGTVGYEQYF
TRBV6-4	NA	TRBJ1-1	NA	TGTGCCAGCAGTGACTCGAGTCGGGCCACTGAAGCTTTCTTT	CASSDSSRATEAFF
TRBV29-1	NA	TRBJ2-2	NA	TGCAGCGGGGGAGAGACCGGGGAGCTGTTTTTT	CSGGETGELFF
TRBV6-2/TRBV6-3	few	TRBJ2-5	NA	TGTGCCAGCAGTTACCTCACAGGGTATGAGACCCAGTACTTC	CASSYLTGYETQYF
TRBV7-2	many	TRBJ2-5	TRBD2	TGTGCCAGCACCTTAAAGGGAGGGGCCGGTGAGACCCAGTACTTC	CASTLKGGAGETQYF
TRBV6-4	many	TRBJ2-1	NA	TGTGCCAGCAGTGACTCGGGGGGAGGATACAATGAGCAGTTCTTC	CASSDSGGGYNEQFF
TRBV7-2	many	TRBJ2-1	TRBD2	TGTGCCAGCAGCTTAGGAACTAGCGGGAGAAGCATCTACAATGAGCAGTTCTTC	CASSLGTSGRSIYNEQFF
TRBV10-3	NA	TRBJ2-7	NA	TGTGCCATCAGTGATATCCGGCGTGAGCAGTACTTC	CAISDIRREQYF
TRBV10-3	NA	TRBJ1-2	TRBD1	TGTGCCATCAGTGGACAGGGGGAAGACTATGGCTACACCTTC	CAISGQGEDYGYTF